The 14 T cell receptor beta chains below were found in one sample sequenced in a study of blood T cell repertoires in COVID-19. Measured with immunoSEQ multiplex PCR; TCRdb has only the in-frame clones, and not every one. The sample has 270,000 or so clones, approximately 89% seen once. Sequencing was performed on PBMCs or T cells enriched from blood (not recorded which). These receptor sequences come from a woman between 18 and 30 years old who had recovered from COVID-19.

CDR3 protein: CSVLLQGPTHYNEKLFF. The CDR3 DNA reads as TGCAGCGTTCTACTACAGGGACCTACCCACTATAATGAAAAACTGTTTTTT. The chain uses TRBV29-1 and TRBJ1-4, with D possibly matching TRBD1 (6 bases). The CDR3 consists of 17 residues. CDR1 is SQVTM and CDR2 is ANQGSEA in the germline V gene. The germline V and J ends were trimmed by 5 bases and 4 bases, with 23 bases remaining between them.

V usage is TRBV30 and J usage is TRBJ1-4, with D possibly matching TRBD1 (6 bases). Germline CDR1 and CDR2: GTSNPN and SVGIG (reference sequence). The V gene lost 0 bases and the J gene lost 6 bases, with 8 bases spanning the gap. CDR3 size: 13 residues. In nucleotides, the CDR3 is TGTGCCTGGAGTGTACACAGGGATGAAAAACTGTTTTTT. Translated, it gives CAWSVHRDEKLFF.

The V and J genes are TRBV9 and TRBJ2-1; a weak D match, TRBD2 (5 bases). Germline CDR1 SGDLS, CDR2 YYNGEE. Trimming took 3 bases from V and 9 from J, leaving 10 bases between them. The CDR3 totals 12 residues. The CDR3 DNA sequence: TGTGCCAGCAGCGAAACACGGGGTGAGCAGTTCTTC. Protein: CASSETRGEQFF.

The rearrangement links TRBV28 to TRBJ2-3, with D perhaps matching TRBD1 (6 bases). The V gene lost 5 bases and the J gene lost 6 bases, with 18 bases spanning the gap. Germline V gives CDR1 MDHEN, CDR2 SYDVKM. The CDR3 loop spans 15 amino acids. Here the CDR3 DNA reads TGTGCCAGCAGTAAATCCCCGACAGGCAGGGATACGCAGTATTTT. The encoded protein is CASSKSPTGRDTQYF.

The chain joins TRBV5-4 to TRBJ1-2; D remains unclear. V was cut by 1 base and J by 1 base, with 8 bases left in between. The CDR3 has 14 residues. The germline CDR1 and CDR2 sequences are SGHNT and YYREEE (reference sequence). CDR3 nucleotide sequence: TGTGCCAGCAGCTTGCAGGCCCTTAACTATGGCTACACCTTC. Its translation is CASSLQALNYGYTF.

The chain recombines TRBV2 with TRBJ1-1; TRBD1 is a possible D gene (5 bases). The germline gives CDR1 SNHLY, CDR2 FYNNEI. The CDR3 runs 14 residues. The V end was cut by 6 bases, the J end by 3 bases, with 14 bases between. The CDR3 here is CASRESRVHTEAFF. CDR3 bases: TGTGCCAGCAGGGAATCCAGGGTTCACACTGAAGCTTTCTTT.

The chain is built from TRBV18 and TRBJ2-5; D unclear. There are 13 residues in the CDR3. Germline values: CDR1 KGHSH, CDR2 LQKENI. The germline V and J ends were trimmed by 4 bases and 2 bases, with 8 bases remaining between them. CDR3: CASSRSQQETQYF. The CDR3 bases are TGTGCCAGCTCACGCAGTCAACAAGAGACCCAGTACTTC.

This rearrangement joins TRBV15 to TRBJ2-7; the D gene is possibly TRBD2 (6 bases). Trimming took 6 bases from V and 3 from J, leaving 12 bases between them. The CDR3 length is 13 residues. Germline V gene data show CDR1 as LNHNV and CDR2 as YYDKDF (reference sequence). The CDR3 sequence is CATREGSRYEQYF. The CDR3 bases are TGTGCCACCAGGGAGGGTAGCCGCTACGAGCAGTACTTC.

The rearrangement joins TRBV6-6 to TRBJ2-7; perhaps TRBD1 as D (5 bases). Between the trimmed V and J ends, which lost 7 bases and 5 bases, there was a span of 15 bases. Germline V gene data show CDR1 as MNHNY and CDR2 as SVGAGI (reference sequence). This CDR3 has 13 amino acids. Written as DNA, the CDR3 is TGTGCCAGCACCCCCCAGGGCGTCAACGAGCAGTACTTC. Translated: CASTPQGVNEQYF.

The chain uses TRBV7-9 and TRBJ2-7, with 10 bases fitting TRBD1. This CDR3 spans 14 amino acids. The germline CDR1 and CDR2 sequences are SEHNR and FQNEAQ (reference sequence). J was trimmed by 5 bases and V by 8 bases; bases with no gene match: 9. DNA of the CDR3: TGTGCCAGCGGCCCCGGGACAGGGGAAAACGAGCAGTACTTC. Its protein product is CASGPGTGENEQYF.

V usage is TRBV18 and J usage is TRBJ1-1, with unresolved D. The CDR3 is 13 residues long. V was trimmed by 3 bases and J by 0 bases, leaving 5 bases between them. CDR1 and CDR2 from the germline V gene are KGHSH and LQKENI. The CDR3: CASSPNMNTEAFF. The CDR3 DNA is TGTGCCAGCTCACCTAACATGAACACTGAAGCTTTCTTT.

This sequence joins TRBV9 and TRBJ1-5; 8 bases line up with TRBD1. Germline values: CDR1 SGDLS, CDR2 YYNGEE. The CDR3 totals 16 residues. V lost 3 bases to trimming and J lost 0 bases; unmatched junction nucleotides: 5. CDR3 DNA sequence: TGTGCCAGCAGCGCCGGACAGGGCCTTAGCAATCAGCCCCAGCATTTT. As protein: CASSAGQGLSNQPQHF.

The chain links TRBV18 to TRBJ1-4, with TRBD1 identical over 7 bases. Germline lookup yields CDR1 KGHSH and CDR2 LQKENI. Trimming removed 2 bases from V and 3 bases from J; junction bases left unmatched: 6. The CDR3 loop spans 16 amino acids. The CDR3 sequence is CASSPFEGAPNEKLFF. Written as DNA, the CDR3 is TGTGCCAGCTCACCATTCGAGGGGGCACCTAATGAAAAACTGTTTTTT.

This clone was observed once. This rearrangement joins TRBV25-1 to TRBJ1-4; D ambiguous. The CDR3 totals 15 residues. In germline, CDR1 is MGHDK, CDR2 SYGVNS. V lost 1 base to trimming and J lost 8 bases, with 14 bases between them. As DNA, the CDR3 is TGTGCCAGCAGTGAATCCGGAGACGGTGGAGAAAAACTGTTTTTT. This sequence encodes CASSESGDGGEKLFF.